This TCR beta chain originates from a study of T cells in Graves' hyperthyroidism and ophthalmopathy. Not enrolled were patients with uncontrolled infection, other autoimmune disease, pregnancy or lactation. Trimming took 5 bases from V and 5 from J; bases not matched to a gene: 12. The germline V gene has CDR1 SEHNR and CDR2 FQNEAQ (reference sequence). The CDR3 spans 16 residues. Study findings and constraints: Most thyroid clonotypes with frequency above 0.001 were detected in blood.

Amplification yielded TCR beta CDR3 regions, with RNA transcripts as the source. HTBI primers were the set used in a first-round RT-PCR of the TCR CDR3. TCRdb re-called the multiplex PCR reads through MiXCR, storing one row per CDR3 protein. The sample carries a few hundred thousand distinct CDR3 sequences, approximately 14% recorded once. This clonotype occurred many times. The antigen remains undetermined. The TCR originated in a woman aged 25 to 39 with Graves' hyperthyroidism that later progressed to Graves' ophthalmopathy. Sequencing was performed on blood. The chain links TRBV7-9 to TRBJ2-5; 9 nucleotides line up with TRBD1. CDR3 sequence: CASSARQGEEWETQYF. Written as DNA, the CDR3 is TGTGCCAGCAGCGCCCGACAGGGGGAAGAGTGGGAGACCCAGTACTTC.